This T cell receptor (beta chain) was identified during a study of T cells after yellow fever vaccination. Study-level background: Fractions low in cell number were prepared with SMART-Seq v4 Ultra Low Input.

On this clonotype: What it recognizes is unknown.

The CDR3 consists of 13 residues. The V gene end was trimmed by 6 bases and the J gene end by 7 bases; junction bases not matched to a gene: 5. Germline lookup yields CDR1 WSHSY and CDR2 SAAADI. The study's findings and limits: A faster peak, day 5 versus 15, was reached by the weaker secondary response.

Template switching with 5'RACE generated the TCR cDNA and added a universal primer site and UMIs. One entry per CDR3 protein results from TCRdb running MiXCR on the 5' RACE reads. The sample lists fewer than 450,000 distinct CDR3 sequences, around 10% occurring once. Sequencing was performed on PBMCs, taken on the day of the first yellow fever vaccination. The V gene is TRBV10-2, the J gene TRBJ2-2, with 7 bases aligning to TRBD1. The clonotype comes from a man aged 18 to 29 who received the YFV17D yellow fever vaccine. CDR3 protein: CASRTTGVGELFF. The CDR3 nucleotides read TGCGCCAGCAGGACAACAGGGGTCGGGGAGCTGTTTTTT.